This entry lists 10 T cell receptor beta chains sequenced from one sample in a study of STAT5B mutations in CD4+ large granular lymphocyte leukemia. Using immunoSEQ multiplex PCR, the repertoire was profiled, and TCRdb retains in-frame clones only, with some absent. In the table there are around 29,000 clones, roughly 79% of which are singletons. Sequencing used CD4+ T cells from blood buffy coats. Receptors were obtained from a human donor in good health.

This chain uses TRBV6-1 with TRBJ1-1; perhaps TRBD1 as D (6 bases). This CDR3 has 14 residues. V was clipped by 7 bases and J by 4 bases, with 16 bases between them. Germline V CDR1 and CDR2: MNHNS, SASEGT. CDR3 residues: CASIGQPTSTEAFF. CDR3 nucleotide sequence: TGTGCCAGCATCGGACAGCCAACGAGCACTGAAGCTTTCTTT.

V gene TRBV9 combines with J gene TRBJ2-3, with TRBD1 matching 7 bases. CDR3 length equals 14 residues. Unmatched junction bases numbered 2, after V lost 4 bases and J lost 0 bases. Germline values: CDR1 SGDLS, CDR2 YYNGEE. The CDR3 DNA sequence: TGTGCCAGCAGCCAGACAGGGAGCACAGATACGCAGTATTTT. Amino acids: CASSQTGSTDTQYF.

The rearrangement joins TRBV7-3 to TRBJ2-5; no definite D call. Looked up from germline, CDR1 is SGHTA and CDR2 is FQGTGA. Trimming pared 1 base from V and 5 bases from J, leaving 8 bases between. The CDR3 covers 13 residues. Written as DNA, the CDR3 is TGTGCCAGCAGCTTAAACAACCTTGAGACCCAGTACTTC. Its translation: CASSLNNLETQYF.

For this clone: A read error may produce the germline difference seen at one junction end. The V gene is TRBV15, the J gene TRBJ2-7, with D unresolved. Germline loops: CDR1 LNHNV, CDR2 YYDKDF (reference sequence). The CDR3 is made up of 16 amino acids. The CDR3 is CVTSRDFHATSYEQYF. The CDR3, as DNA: TGTGTCACCAGCAGAGATTTTCACGCGACTTCTTACGAGCAGTACTTC. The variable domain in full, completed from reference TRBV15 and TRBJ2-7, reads DAMVIQNPRYQVTQFGKPVTLSCSQTLNHNVMYWYQQKSSQAPKLLFHYYDKDFNNEADTPDNFQSRRPNTSFCFLDIRSPGLGDTAMYLCVTSRDFHATSYEQYFGPGTRLTVT.

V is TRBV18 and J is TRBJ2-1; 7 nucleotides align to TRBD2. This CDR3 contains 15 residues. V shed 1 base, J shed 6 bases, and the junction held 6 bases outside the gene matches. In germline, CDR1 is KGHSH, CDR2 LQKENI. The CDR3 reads CASSPRGTNLNEQFF. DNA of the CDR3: TGTGCCAGCTCACCACGAGGGACTAACCTCAATGAGCAGTTCTTC.

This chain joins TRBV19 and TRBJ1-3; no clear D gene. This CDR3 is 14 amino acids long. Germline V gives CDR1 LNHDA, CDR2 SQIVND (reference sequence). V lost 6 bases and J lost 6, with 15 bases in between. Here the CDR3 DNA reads TGTGCCAGTAGCCCGGACCCACCTCCAAACACCATATATTTT. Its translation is CASSPDPPPNTIYF.

The CDR3 here is CASSLSGSYEQYF. In DNA, the CDR3 is TGTGCCAGCAGTTTAAGTGGGTCCTACGAGCAGTACTTC. The chain couples TRBV27 to TRBJ2-7; D not resolved. V was shortened by 2 bases and J by 1 base, with 6 bases between the two germline ends. The CDR3 contains 13 residues. Germline V gene data show CDR1 as MNHEY and CDR2 as SMNVEV (reference sequence).

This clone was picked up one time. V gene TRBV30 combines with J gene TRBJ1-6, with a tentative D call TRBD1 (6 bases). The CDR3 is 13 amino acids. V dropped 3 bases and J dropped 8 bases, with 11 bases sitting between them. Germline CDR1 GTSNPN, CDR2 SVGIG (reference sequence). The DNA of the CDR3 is TGTGCCTGGAGGGTGGACAGTCATTCACCCCTCCACTTT. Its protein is CAWRVDSHSPLHF.

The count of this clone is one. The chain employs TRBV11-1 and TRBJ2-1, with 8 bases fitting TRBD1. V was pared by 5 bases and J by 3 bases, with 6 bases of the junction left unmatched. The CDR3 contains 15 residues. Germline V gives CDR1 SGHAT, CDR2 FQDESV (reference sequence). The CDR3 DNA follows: TGTGCCAGCAGCCCGGCCAGGGGGCTCTACAATGAGCAGTTCTTC. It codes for CASSPARGLYNEQFF. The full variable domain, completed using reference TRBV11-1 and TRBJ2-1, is EAEVAQSPRYKITEKSQAVAFWCDPISGHATLYWYRQILGQGPELLVQFQDESVVDDSQLPKDRFSAERLKGVDSTLKIQPAELGDSAMYLCASSPARGLYNEQFFGPGTRLTVL.

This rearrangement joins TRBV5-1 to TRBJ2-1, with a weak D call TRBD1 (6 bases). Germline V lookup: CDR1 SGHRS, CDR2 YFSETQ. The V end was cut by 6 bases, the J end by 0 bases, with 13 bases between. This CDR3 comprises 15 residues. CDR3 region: CASIGTGSSYNEQFF. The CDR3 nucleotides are TGCGCCAGCATAGGAACAGGGAGCTCCTACAATGAGCAGTTCTTC. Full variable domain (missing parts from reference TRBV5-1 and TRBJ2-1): KAGVTQTPRYLIKTRGQQVTLSCSPISGHRSVSWYQQTPGQGLQFLFEYFSETQRNKGNFPGRFSGRQFSNSRSEMNVSTLELGDSALYLCASIGTGSSYNEQFFGPGTRLTVL.